Below, 12 T cell receptor beta chains from the same sample are listed, as sequenced in a study of radiation and T cells in renal cell carcinoma (TCRdb year 2020). In light of the paper, this sample's time point label describes: tumor resected at nephrectomy. According to the study, the label for this sample's treatment or condition signals: 15 Gy SBRT to primary tumor, nephrectomy 4 weeks later. Receptor amplification or capture employed the immunoSEQ multiplex PCR assay. The table was pulled from immuneACCESS by TCRdb, which kept in-frame rearrangements only. Such tables lose some clones; where checked, under half of the loss comes from unresolved V genes, and the rest has no known cause. The sample data list approximately 15,000 clones, and roughly 64% of these were observed just once. The ten largest account for roughly 27% of the sample. Sequenced material: tumor tissue, taken from a patient whose treatment included radiotherapy and nephrectomy. These receptors were collected from a woman aged 70-85 years with renal cell carcinoma.

The CDR3 DNA reads as TGCGCCAGCAGCGTCGGGGGTAATGAGCAGTTCTTC. It is translated as CASSVGGNEQFF. The genes are TRBV10-1 and TRBJ2-1; D possibly corresponds to TRBD2 (6 bases). Trimming stripped 6 bases from V and 7 bases from J, with 10 bases between. From germline, CDR1 is WNHNN and CDR2 SYGVQD (reference sequence). This CDR3 contains 12 residues.

This clone appeared a single time. The V gene is TRBV30, the J gene TRBJ2-7, with D possibly TRBD2 on 5 matching bases. The V end lost 3 bases, the J end lost 1 base, and 13 bases lay between the germline ends. Germline lookup yields CDR1 GTSNPN and CDR2 SVGIG (reference sequence). There are 14 residues in the CDR3. The CDR3 spells CAWSVGGYSYEQYF. The DNA of the CDR3 is TGTGCCTGGAGCGTCGGCGGGTATTCCTACGAGCAGTACTTC.

The chain links TRBV12-2 to TRBJ2-7; the table assigns TRBD2, which was not confirmed against the DNA. TRBV12-2 represents a pseudogene. This CDR3 comprises 17 residues. CDR3 loop: CASRLGTSGGPSYEQYF. CDR3 DNA: TGTGCAAGTCGCTTAGGGACTAGCGGGGGCCCCTCCTACGAGCAGTACTTC.

This clone has more than one count but fewer than ten. The chain has TRBV2 and TRBJ1-1; D is ambiguous. The germline CDR1 and CDR2 sequences are SNHLY and FYNNEI. There are 14 residues in the CDR3. Trimming took off 3 bases at V and 5 bases at J, with 13 bases between the two ends. The CDR3: CASSEGEMGTEAFF. The CDR3, as DNA: TGTGCCAGCAGTGAGGGAGAAATGGGGACTGAAGCTTTCTTT.

The chain employs TRBV5-1 and TRBJ2-7; D gene ambiguous. There are 15 residues in the CDR3. V lost 2 bases to trimming and J lost 1 base, with 13 bases between them. Per the germline V gene, CDR1 is SGHRS and CDR2 is YFSETQ. The CDR3 coding sequence is TGCGCCAGCAGCTTCCTGGACGGGCCGTCCTACGAGCAGTACTTC. It yields the protein CASSFLDGPSYEQYF.

The CDR3 region has the DNA TGTGCCAGCACCGGGACAGGGCAGGCCACTGAAGCTTTCTTT. Its protein is CASTGTGQATEAFF. The chain has TRBV25-1 and TRBJ1-1, with 9 bases aligning to TRBD1. The length of the CDR3 is 14 residues. The V segment lost 7 bases and the J segment 4 bases; nucleotides outside the gene matches: 7. In germline, CDR1 is MGHDK, CDR2 SYGVNS.

The V and J genes are TRBV5-1 and TRBJ1-2, with D possibly being TRBD1 (6 bases). The length of the CDR3 is 13 residues. V was cut by 0 bases and J by 6 bases, with 9 bases left in between. Germline V CDR1 and CDR2: SGHRS, YFSETQ. The DNA of the CDR3 is TGCGCCAGCAGCTTGGAACAGGGCAATGGCTACACCTTC. Translated, it gives CASSLEQGNGYTF. The entire variable domain, with the rest obtained from reference TRBV5-1 and TRBJ1-2, is as follows: KAGVTQTPRYLIKTRGQQVTLSCSPISGHRSVSWYQQTPGQGLQFLFEYFSETQRNKGNFPGRFSGRQFSNSRSEMNVSTLELGDSALYLCASSLEQGNGYTFGSGTRLTVV.

V gene TRBV19 combines with J gene TRBJ1-6; D is uncertain. Germline V CDR1 and CDR2: LNHDA, SQIVND (reference sequence). The CDR3 consists of 14 residues. The V end lost 7 bases, the J end lost 7 bases, and 14 bases lay between the germline ends. CDR3 in DNA: TGTGCCAGTACCAATGCACTTTTGAATTCACCCCTCCACTTT. Its protein product is CASTNALLNSPLHF.

V gene TRBV12-5 combines with J gene TRBJ1-2, with D perhaps TRBD1 (5 bases). Trimming took off 9 bases at V and 7 bases at J, with 15 bases between the two ends. The CDR3 spans 12 residues. Germline V gene data show CDR1 as LGHNT and CDR2 as FRNRAP. CDR3 sequence (DNA): TGTGCTAGCTCGGACGGGGGATTTGGCTACACCTTC. This gives the protein CASSDGGFGYTF. Drawing the rest from reference TRBV12-5 and TRBJ1-2, the complete variable domain is DARVTQTPRHKVTEMGQEVTMRCQPILGHNTVFWYRQTMMQGLELLAYFRNRAPLDDSGMPKDRFSAEMPDATLATLKIQPSEPRDSAVYFCASSDGGFGYTFGSGTRLTVV.

V is TRBV5-1 and J is TRBJ2-5; TRBD2 matches at 9 bases. From germline, CDR1 is SGHRS and CDR2 YFSETQ. The CDR3 covers 15 residues. With V trimmed by 2 bases and J by 3 bases, 5 bases remained unmatched. The CDR3 DNA reads as TGCGCCAGCAGCTTCCGCGGGGGGGTGGAAGAGACCCAGTACTTC. It codes for CASSFRGGVEETQYF.

CDR3 residues: CASSLSWRGAKASGYTF. CDR3 in DNA: TGTGCCAGCAGTTTATCGTGGAGGGGAGCCAAGGCCTCTGGCTACACCTTC. V usage is TRBV27 and J usage is TRBJ1-2; D possibly corresponds to TRBD1 (5 bases). Germline V gene lookup returns CDR1 MNHEY and CDR2 SMNVEV (reference sequence). The CDR3 is made up of 17 amino acids. The V and J ends lost 0 bases and 7 bases respectively, with 21 bases between them.

The chain is built from TRBV19 and TRBJ2-1, with D possibly called TRBD1 or TRBD2 (5 bases each). Germline CDR1 LNHDA, CDR2 SQIVND (reference sequence). The CDR3 is 13 residues long. Trimming took 6 bases from V and 3 from J, leaving 9 bases between them. The CDR3 nucleotides read TGTGCCAGTAGGGGGACGGACTACAATGAGCAGTTCTTC. Its translation is CASRGTDYNEQFF.